The 25 T cell receptor beta chains listed next were all sequenced from one sample in a study of T cell responses to AZD1222 COVID-19 vaccine. Only in-frame clones appear in the TCRdb table, and some are missing; sequencing was by immunoSEQ multiplex PCR. The repertoire consists of around 70,000 clones, with more than 70% occurring once and the leading ten covering 4.5% to 5%. Material: peripheral blood, obtained 28 days after the second dose of the MenACWY control vaccine. These receptors were obtained from an adult who received the MenACWY meningococcal vaccine as a control.

This clone was observed a single time. This chain connects TRBV11-3 to TRBJ1-2; D not resolved. This CDR3 region has 14 residues. Trimming pared 2 bases from V and 4 bases from J, leaving 11 bases between. Germline CDR1 is SGHNT and CDR2 is YENEEA. The CDR3 sequence: CASSLPTGSYGYTF. The DNA of the CDR3 is TGTGCCAGCAGCTTACCGACCGGCTCCTATGGCTACACCTTC.

This clone was found once. The rearrangement joins TRBV6-5 to TRBJ1-1; D is ambiguous. The CDR3 has 15 amino acids. Germline V gives CDR1 MNHEY, CDR2 SVGAGI. V was shortened by 0 bases and J by 4 bases, with 12 bases between the two germline ends. CDR3: CASSYSGSGSTEAFF. DNA for the CDR3: TGTGCCAGCAGTTACTCGGGTTCAGGTTCCACTGAAGCTTTCTTT.

This chain connects TRBV4-1 to TRBJ1-5; no firm D call. CDR3 size: 14 residues. With 3 bases removed from V and 1 base from J, the gap between germline ends came to 7 bases. Germline loops: CDR1 MGHRA, CDR2 YSYEKL. CDR3 nucleotide sequence: TGCGCCAGCAGCCAGCAGGTGAGCAATCAGCCCCAGCATTTT. Its protein is CASSQQVSNQPQHF.

In this sample, this clone turned up a few times. V and J are TRBV13 and TRBJ2-7; D call uncertain. The CDR3 is 12 amino acids. Germline V gene sequence: CDR1 PRHDT, CDR2 FYEKMQ (reference sequence). Deletions cut 6 bases from V and 2 bases from J, with 8 bases between. CDR3 DNA sequence: TGTGCCAGCAGTCAGGTCACCTACGAGCAGTACTTC. It codes for CASSQVTYEQYF.

This clone has a single count. The V and J genes are TRBV3-1 (or the pseudogene TRBV3-2) and TRBJ2-7; D is ambiguous. Trimming cost V 2 bases and J 3 bases, with 14 bases left between them. Germline V gene sequence: CDR1 LGHDT, CDR2 YNNKEL (reference sequence). This CDR3 is built from 15 residues. CDR3 in DNA: TGTGCCAGCAGCCAATCCTCAGATTTTGGCTACGAGCAGTACTTC. Translated, it gives CASSQSSDFGYEQYF.

As DNA, the CDR3 is TGTGCCAGCAGCGTCCGGGACAGGGATGATCAGCCCCAGCATTTT. This translates into CASSVRDRDDQPQHF. The chain combines TRBV28 with TRBJ1-5, with TRBD1 matching 9 bases. The CDR3 consists of 15 residues. Trimming removed 6 bases from V and 5 bases from J; junction bases left unmatched: 8. Germline V gene data show CDR1 as MDHEN and CDR2 as SYDVKM.

This clone turned up a few times. Other DNA sequences within the sample encode an identical CDR3. The rearrangement joins TRBV2 to TRBJ2-3; tentatively, D is TRBD1 (5 bases). V shed 2 bases and J shed 4 bases, with 7 bases lying between them. Germline CDR1 SNHLY, CDR2 FYNNEI. The CDR3 sequence is 13 residues long. CDR3 bases: TGTGCCAGCAGTGAACAAGGGGCAGATACGCAGTATTTT. The encoded protein is CASSEQGADTQYF.

This chain connects TRBV18 to TRBJ2-7; TRBD1 is a possible D gene (6 bases). The CDR3 has 14 amino acids. V gave up 3 bases and J gave up 7 bases, with 16 bases separating them. Looked up from germline, CDR1 is KGHSH and CDR2 is LQKENI. As DNA, the CDR3 is TGTGCCAGCTCACCCGACAGGCATCCGGGAGAGCAGTACTTC. Translated, it gives CASSPDRHPGEQYF.

The chain employs TRBV19 and TRBJ1-6, with D unresolved. Trimming took 6 bases from V and 1 from J, leaving 10 bases between them. The germline V gene encodes CDR1 LNHDA and CDR2 SQIVND (reference sequence). The CDR3 has 15 amino acids. The CDR3 nucleotides are TGTGCCAGTAGAAGGGAGGTGTCCTATAATTCACCCCTCCACTTT. Protein product: CASRREVSYNSPLHF.

The V gene is TRBV2, the J gene TRBJ2-3; possibly TRBD1 or TRBD2 for D (5 bases each). V was cut by 8 bases and J by 4 bases, with 10 bases left in between. CDR3 length equals 12 residues. CDR1 and CDR2 (germline): SNHLY, FYNNEI. The CDR3 DNA is TGTGCCAGCGAGGGGCCTCCAGATACGCAGTATTTT. Protein sequence: CASEGPPDTQYF.

This chain links TRBV18 with TRBJ1-2; TRBD1 agrees at 7 bases. After removal of 1 base from V and 5 bases from J, the junction contained 4 bases not matched to a gene. This CDR3 is built from 14 residues. Germline assignment: CDR1 KGHSH and CDR2 LQKENI. DNA for the CDR3: TGTGCCAGCTCACCACGACAGGGTTATTATGGCTACACCTTC. Its protein is CASSPRQGYYGYTF.

The chain combines TRBV2 with TRBJ2-7; 14 bases match TRBD2. This CDR3 has 16 amino acids. Germline loops: CDR1 SNHLY, CDR2 FYNNEI. Trimming at V came to 6 bases and at J to 0 bases, leaving 4 bases not matched to a gene. CDR3 residues: CASRGGLAGASYEQYF. CDR3 DNA: TGTGCCAGCAGGGGGGGACTAGCGGGAGCCTCCTACGAGCAGTACTTC.

This clone occurred once. The chain is built from TRBV5-4 and TRBJ2-5; TRBD1 agrees at 7 bases. V shed 4 bases, J shed 1 base, and the junction held 4 bases outside the gene matches. There are 14 residues in the CDR3. Germline CDR1 is SGHNT and CDR2 is YYREEE (reference sequence). The CDR3, as DNA: TGTGCCAGCAGCCCGGGACAGTCCCAAGAGACCCAGTACTTC. It codes for CASSPGQSQETQYF.

This chain links TRBV10-3 with TRBJ2-2; tentatively, D is TRBD1 or TRBD2 (6 bases each). Trimming left V 3 bases short and J 5 bases short, with 16 bases between. The CDR3 is 16 residues long. Per germline, CDR1 ENHRY and CDR2 SYGVKD. The CDR3 sequence is CAISDPGAVGTGELFF. As DNA, the CDR3 is TGTGCCATCAGTGATCCGGGGGCAGTTGGGACCGGGGAGCTGTTTTTT.

The rearrangement joins TRBV18 to TRBJ2-7; maybe TRBD2 (5 bases). There are 17 residues in the CDR3. Trimming left V 3 bases short and J 3 bases short, with 21 bases between. CDR1 is KGHSH and CDR2 is LQKENI in the germline V gene. This CDR3 is CASSPLHLAGNIYEQYF. CDR3 in DNA: TGTGCCAGCTCACCCCTCCATCTAGCTGGGAATATCTACGAGCAGTACTTC.

The CDR3 DNA is TGCGCCAGCTCCCCAGGGCAGGGGGCTACAGATACGCAGTATTTT. Protein sequence: CASSPGQGATDTQYF. The rearrangement joins TRBV5-1 to TRBJ2-3; 8 bases line up with TRBD1. This CDR3 comprises 15 residues. V shed 7 bases, J shed 3 bases, and the junction held 10 bases outside the gene matches. The V gene's germline CDR1 is SGHRS and CDR2 YFSETQ.

The chain has TRBV5-1 and TRBJ1-4; TRBD1 aligns across 9 bases. The V and J ends lost 3 bases and 8 bases, in that order; junction bases with no gene match: 5. This CDR3 has 14 amino acids. Germline CDR1 is SGHRS and CDR2 is YFSETQ. CDR3: CASSSQGAHEKLFF. In DNA, the CDR3 is TGCGCCAGCAGCTCACAGGGGGCGCACGAAAAACTGTTTTTT.

The chain has TRBV4-3 and TRBJ2-7; D is undetermined. The CDR3 contains 13 residues. Trimming removed 0 bases from V and 6 bases from J, with 9 bases in between. CDR1 and CDR2 from the germline V gene are LGHNA and YSLEER. As DNA, the CDR3 is TGCGCCAGCAGCCAAGAAACATGGAGCGAGCAGTACTTC. Translation: CASSQETWSEQYF.

The CDR3 region is CASSLPNPSSTDTQYF. In nucleotides, the CDR3 is TGTGCCAGCAGCTTACCCAATCCCTCTAGCACAGATACGCAGTATTTT. The V and J genes are TRBV7-2 and TRBJ2-3, with unresolved D. Germline CDR1 and CDR2: SGHTA and FQGNSA. V was shortened by 2 bases and J by 0 bases, with 12 bases between the two germline ends. This CDR3 has 16 amino acids.

The chain employs TRBV6-5 and TRBJ2-7, with TRBD1 as a possible D gene (5 bases). V dropped 6 bases and J dropped 5 bases, with 14 bases sitting between them. The germline V gene encodes CDR1 MNHEY and CDR2 SVGAGI. The CDR3 consists of 13 residues. The CDR3 nucleotides read TGTGCCAGCAGGGGTCCAGGGCACCACGAGCAGTACTTC. It is translated as CASRGPGHHEQYF.

The rearrangement joins TRBV5-1 to TRBJ1-2, with D perhaps matching TRBD1 (6 bases). Trimming removed 4 bases at V and 5 bases at J, with 21 bases between. Germline assignment: CDR1 SGHRS and CDR2 YFSETQ. The CDR3 is made up of 16 amino acids. CDR3 DNA sequence: TGCGCCAGCAGCCCCCGGGACACCCGAGATGGGTATGGCTACACCTTC. Protein sequence: CASSPRDTRDGYGYTF.

The chain carries TRBV28 and TRBJ1-5; D is perhaps TRBD1 (6 bases). The length of the CDR3 is 13 residues. Trimming removed 5 bases at V and 5 bases at J, with 10 bases between. Germline V gene sequence: CDR1 MDHEN, CDR2 SYDVKM. DNA for the CDR3: TGTGCCAGCAGTCCTGGGACATATCAGCCCCAGCATTTT. The encoded protein is CASSPGTYQPQHF.

The chain recombines TRBV6-5 with TRBJ1-5; D is unclear. V was trimmed by 9 bases and J by 5 bases, leaving 11 bases between them. CDR3 size: 12 residues. Germline V lookup: CDR1 MNHEY, CDR2 SVGAGI. In nucleotides, the CDR3 is TGTGCCAGTTCACCGGGTTATCAGCCCCAGCATTTT. As protein: CASSPGYQPQHF.

The CDR3 protein is CASSSPSSSYEQYF. As DNA, the CDR3 is TGTGCCAGCAGCTCCCCATCTAGCTCCTACGAGCAGTACTTC. The rearrangement links TRBV7-2 to TRBJ2-7; D uncertain. Germline CDR1 is SGHTA and CDR2 is FQGNSA. Trimming removed 4 bases from V and 0 bases from J, with 10 bases in between. CDR3 length: 14 residues.

This chain connects TRBV19 to TRBJ1-4, with D possibly being TRBD1 (5 bases). With 7 bases removed from V and 5 bases from J, the gap between germline ends came to 20 bases. This CDR3 is built from 16 residues. The germline V gene has CDR1 LNHDA and CDR2 SQIVND (reference sequence). The CDR3 nucleotides are TGTGCCAGTAATCCCGGGGACCACGCGGGGAATGAAAAACTGTTTTTT. It specifies CASNPGDHAGNEKLFF.